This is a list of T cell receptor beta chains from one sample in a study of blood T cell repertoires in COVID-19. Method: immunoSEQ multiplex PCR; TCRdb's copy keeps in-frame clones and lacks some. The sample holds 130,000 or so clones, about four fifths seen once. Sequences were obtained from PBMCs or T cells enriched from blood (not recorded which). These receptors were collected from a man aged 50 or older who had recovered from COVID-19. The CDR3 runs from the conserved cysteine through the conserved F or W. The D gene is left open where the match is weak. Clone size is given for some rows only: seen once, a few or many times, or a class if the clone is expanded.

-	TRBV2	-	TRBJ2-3	CASSEVDSRTDTQYF	TGTGCCAGCAGTGAAGTTGACAGTCGCACAGATACGCAGTATTTT
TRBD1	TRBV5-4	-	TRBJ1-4	CASSRTGEGDNEKLFF	TGTGCCAGCAGCAGGACAGGGGAGGGGGATAATGAAAAACTGTTTTTT
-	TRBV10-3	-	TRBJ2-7	CAISGQTSSYEQYF	TGTGCCATCAGTGGACAGACGAGCTCCTACGAGCAGTACTTC
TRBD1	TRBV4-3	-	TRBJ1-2	CASSQETGTGWMGNYGYTF	TGCGCCAGCAGCCAAGAGACCGGGACAGGGTGGATGGGTAACTATGGCTACACCTTC
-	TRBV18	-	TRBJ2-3	CASSPLQGRTDTQYF	TGTGCCAGCTCACCACTACAGGGAAGGACAGATACGCAGTATTTT
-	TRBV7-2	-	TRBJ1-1	CASSFANRVNTEAFF	TGTGCCAGCAGCTTTGCGAACAGGGTGAACACTGAAGCTTTCTTT
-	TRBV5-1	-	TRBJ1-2	CASSLTPGYGYTF	TGCGCCAGCAGCTTGACCCCAGGGTATGGCTACACCTTC
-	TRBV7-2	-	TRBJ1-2	CASSSTGANYGYTF	TGTGCCAGCAGCTCGACAGGAGCGAACTATGGCTACACCTTC
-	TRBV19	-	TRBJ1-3	CASSPGAGRGNTIYF	TGTGCCAGTAGCCCAGGGGCAGGGCGAGGAAACACCATATATTTT
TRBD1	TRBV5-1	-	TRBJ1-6	CASRGDREGSSSPLHF	TGCGCCAGCAGGGGGGACAGGGAAGGTTCCAGCTCACCCCTCCACTTT
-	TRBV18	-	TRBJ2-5	CASSPPPGTLTSSGTQYF	TGTGCCAGCTCACCACCCCCTGGCACATTAACCTCTTCGGGGACCCAGTACTTC
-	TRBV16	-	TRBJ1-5	CASSYSNQPQHF	TGTGCCAGCAGCTATTCCAATCAGCCCCAGCATTTT
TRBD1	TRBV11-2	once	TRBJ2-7	CASRSGQGASEQYF	TGTGCCAGCAGATCGGGACAGGGGGCTAGCGAGCAGTACTTC
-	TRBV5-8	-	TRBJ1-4	CASSLQTGATNEKLFF	TGTGCCAGCAGCTTACAGACAGGCGCAACTAATGAAAAACTGTTTTTT
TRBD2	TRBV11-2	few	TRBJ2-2	CASSSSSGYGELFF	TGTGCCAGCAGTTCCTCTAGCGGGTACGGGGAGCTGTTTTTT
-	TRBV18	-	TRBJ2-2	CASSPNDRAGLNTGELFF	TGTGCCAGCTCACCCAATGACCGAGCAGGGTTAAACACCGGGGAGCTGTTTTTT
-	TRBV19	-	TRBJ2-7	CASSTRGPYEQYF	TGTGCCAGTAGTACCAGGGGCCCCTACGAGCAGTACTTC
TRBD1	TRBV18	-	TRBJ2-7	CASSPPGQGSGEQYF	TGTGCCAGCTCACCTCCGGGACAGGGGTCCGGCGAGCAGTACTTC
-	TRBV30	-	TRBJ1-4	CAWSALGAANEKLFF	TGTGCCTGGAGTGCCCTTGGGGCTGCTAATGAAAAACTGTTTTTT
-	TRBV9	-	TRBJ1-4	CASSTIDSPEKLFF	TGTGCCAGCAGCACCATTGACAGTCCTGAAAAACTGTTTTTT
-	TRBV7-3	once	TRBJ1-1	CASSLIWEKGFF	TGTGCCAGCAGCTTAATTTGGGAGAAGGGTTTCTTT
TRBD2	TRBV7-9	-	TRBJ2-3	CASSPLVLAGVRTDTQYF	TGTGCCAGCAGCCCTCTTGTTCTAGCGGGGGTTCGCACAGATACGCAGTATTTT
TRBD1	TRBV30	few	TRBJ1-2	CAWSLGTGFSNYGYTF	TGTGCCTGGAGCCTAGGGACAGGCTTCAGCAACTATGGCTACACCTTC
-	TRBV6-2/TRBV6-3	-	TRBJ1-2	CASSYSTGASGYTF	TGTGCCAGCAGTTACTCGACAGGCGCAAGTGGCTACACCTTC
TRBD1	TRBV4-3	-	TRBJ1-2	CASSRGQGTSYGYTF	TGCGCCAGCAGCCGAGGACAGGGGACATCCTATGGCTACACCTTC
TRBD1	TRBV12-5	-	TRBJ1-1	CASGLPGRGLRGSTEAFF	TGTGCTAGTGGTTTGCCAGGCAGGGGGCTAAGGGGGAGCACTGAAGCTTTCTTT
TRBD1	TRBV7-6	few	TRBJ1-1	CASSSWTGNGPEAFF	TGTGCCAGCAGCTCCTGGACAGGGAATGGGCCTGAAGCTTTCTTT
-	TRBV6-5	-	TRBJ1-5	CASSSYSGQSNQPQHF	TGTGCCAGCAGTTCCTACTCGGGACAAAGCAATCAGCCCCAGCATTTT